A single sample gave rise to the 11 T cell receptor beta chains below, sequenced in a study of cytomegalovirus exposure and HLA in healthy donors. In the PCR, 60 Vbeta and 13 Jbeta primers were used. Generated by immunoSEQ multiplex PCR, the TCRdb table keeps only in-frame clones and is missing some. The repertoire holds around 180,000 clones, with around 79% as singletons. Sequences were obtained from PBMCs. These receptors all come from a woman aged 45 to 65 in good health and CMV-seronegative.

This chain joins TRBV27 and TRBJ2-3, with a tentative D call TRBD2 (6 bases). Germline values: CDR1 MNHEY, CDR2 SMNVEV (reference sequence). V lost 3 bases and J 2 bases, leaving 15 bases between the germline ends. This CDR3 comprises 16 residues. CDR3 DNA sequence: TGTGCCAGCAGTTTTCTTATGGCGGGATTCACAGATACGCAGTATTTT. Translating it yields CASSFLMAGFTDTQYF.

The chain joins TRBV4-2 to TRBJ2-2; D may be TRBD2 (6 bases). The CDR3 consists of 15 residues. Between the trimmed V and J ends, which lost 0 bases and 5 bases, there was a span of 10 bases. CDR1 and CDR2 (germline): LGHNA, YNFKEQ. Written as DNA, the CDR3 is TGTGCCAGCAGCCAAGAGGGGACTGGGACCGGGGAGCTGTTTTTT. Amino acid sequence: CASSQEGTGTGELFF.

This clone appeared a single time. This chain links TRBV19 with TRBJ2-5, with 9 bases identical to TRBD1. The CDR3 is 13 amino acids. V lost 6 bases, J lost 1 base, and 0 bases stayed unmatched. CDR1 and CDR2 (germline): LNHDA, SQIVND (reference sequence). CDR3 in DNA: TGTGCCAGTAGGGACAGGGGCCAAGAGACCCAGTACTTC. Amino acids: CASRDRGQETQYF. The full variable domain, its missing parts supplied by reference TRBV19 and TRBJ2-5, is DGGITQSPKYLFRKEGQNVTLSCEQNLNHDAMYWYRQDPGQGLRLIYYSQIVNDFQKGDIAEGYSVSREKKESFPLTVTSAQKNPTAFYLCASRDRGQETQYFGPGTRLLVL.

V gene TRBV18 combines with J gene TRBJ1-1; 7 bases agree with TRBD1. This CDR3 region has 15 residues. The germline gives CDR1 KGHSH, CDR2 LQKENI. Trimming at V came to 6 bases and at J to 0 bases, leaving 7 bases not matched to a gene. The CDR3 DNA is TGTGCCAGCTCCCAGATACAGGGGTTGAACACTGAAGCTTTCTTT. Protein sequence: CASSQIQGLNTEAFF.

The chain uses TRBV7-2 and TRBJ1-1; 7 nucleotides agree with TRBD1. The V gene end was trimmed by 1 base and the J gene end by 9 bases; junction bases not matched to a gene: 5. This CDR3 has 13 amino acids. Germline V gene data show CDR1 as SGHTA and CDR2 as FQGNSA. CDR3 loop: CASSLGRQGKAFF. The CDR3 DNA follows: TGTGCCAGCAGCTTAGGGAGACAGGGAAAAGCTTTCTTT.

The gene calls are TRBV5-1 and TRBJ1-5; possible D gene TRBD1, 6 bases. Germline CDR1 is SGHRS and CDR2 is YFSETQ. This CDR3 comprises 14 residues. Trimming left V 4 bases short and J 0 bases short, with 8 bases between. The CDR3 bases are TGCGCCAGCAGCCTGGACAGTAGCAATCAGCCCCAGCATTTT. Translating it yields CASSLDSSNQPQHF. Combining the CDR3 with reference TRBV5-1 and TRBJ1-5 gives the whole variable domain KAGVTQTPRYLIKTRGQQVTLSCSPISGHRSVSWYQQTPGQGLQFLFEYFSETQRNKGNFPGRFSGRQFSNSRSEMNVSTLELGDSALYLCASSLDSSNQPQHFGDGTRLSIL.

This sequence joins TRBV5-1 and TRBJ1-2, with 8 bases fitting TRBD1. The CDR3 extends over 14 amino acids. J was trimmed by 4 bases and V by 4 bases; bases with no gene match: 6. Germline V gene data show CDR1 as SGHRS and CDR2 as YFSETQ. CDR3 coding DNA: TGCGCCAGCAGCGTGACAGGGGAGGCCTATGGCTACACCTTC. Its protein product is CASSVTGEAYGYTF. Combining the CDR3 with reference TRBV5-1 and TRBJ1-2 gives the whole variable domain KAGVTQTPRYLIKTRGQQVTLSCSPISGHRSVSWYQQTPGQGLQFLFEYFSETQRNKGNFPGRFSGRQFSNSRSEMNVSTLELGDSALYLCASSVTGEAYGYTFGSGTRLTVV.

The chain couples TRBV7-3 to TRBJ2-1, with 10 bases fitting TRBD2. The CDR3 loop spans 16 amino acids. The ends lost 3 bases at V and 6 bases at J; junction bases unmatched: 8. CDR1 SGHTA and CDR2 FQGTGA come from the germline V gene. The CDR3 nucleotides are TGTGCCAGCAGCTTCCAAACTAGCGGGATTGGCAATGAGCAGTTCTTC. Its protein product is CASSFQTSGIGNEQFF. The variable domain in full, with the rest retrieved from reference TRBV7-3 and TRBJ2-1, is GAGVSQTPSNKVTEKGKYVELRCDPISGHTALYWYRQSLGQGPEFLIYFQGTGAADDSGLPNDRFFAVRPEGSVSTLKIQRTERGDSAVYLCASSFQTSGIGNEQFFGPGTRLTVL.

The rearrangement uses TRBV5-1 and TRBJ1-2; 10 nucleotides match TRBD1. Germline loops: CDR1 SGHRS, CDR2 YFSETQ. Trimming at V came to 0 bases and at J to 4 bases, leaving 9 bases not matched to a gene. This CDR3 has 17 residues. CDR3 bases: TGCGCCAGCAGCTTGGTGGGACAGGGGATAATGAGCTATGGCTACACCTTC. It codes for CASSLVGQGIMSYGYTF.

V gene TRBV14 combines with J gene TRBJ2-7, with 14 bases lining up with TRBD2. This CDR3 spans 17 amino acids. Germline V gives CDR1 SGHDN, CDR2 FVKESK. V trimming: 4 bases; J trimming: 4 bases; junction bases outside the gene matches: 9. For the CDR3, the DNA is TGTGCCAGCAGCCCCAGGAAAGGGACTAGCGGGAGTTACGAGCAGTACTTC. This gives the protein CASSPRKGTSGSYEQYF.

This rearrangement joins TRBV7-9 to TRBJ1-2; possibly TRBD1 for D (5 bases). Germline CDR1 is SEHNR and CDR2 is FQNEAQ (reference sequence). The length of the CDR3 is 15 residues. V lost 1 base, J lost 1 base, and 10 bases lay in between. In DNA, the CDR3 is TGTGCCAGCAGCTTAGGGCAGGGAAGTAACTATGGCTACACCTTC. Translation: CASSLGQGSNYGYTF. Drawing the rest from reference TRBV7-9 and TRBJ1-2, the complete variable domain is DTGVSQNPRHKITKRGQNVTFRCDPISEHNRLYWYRQTLGQGPEFLTYFQNEAQLEKSRLLSDRFSAERPKGSFSTLEIQRTEQGDSAMYLCASSLGQGSNYGYTFGSGTRLTVV.